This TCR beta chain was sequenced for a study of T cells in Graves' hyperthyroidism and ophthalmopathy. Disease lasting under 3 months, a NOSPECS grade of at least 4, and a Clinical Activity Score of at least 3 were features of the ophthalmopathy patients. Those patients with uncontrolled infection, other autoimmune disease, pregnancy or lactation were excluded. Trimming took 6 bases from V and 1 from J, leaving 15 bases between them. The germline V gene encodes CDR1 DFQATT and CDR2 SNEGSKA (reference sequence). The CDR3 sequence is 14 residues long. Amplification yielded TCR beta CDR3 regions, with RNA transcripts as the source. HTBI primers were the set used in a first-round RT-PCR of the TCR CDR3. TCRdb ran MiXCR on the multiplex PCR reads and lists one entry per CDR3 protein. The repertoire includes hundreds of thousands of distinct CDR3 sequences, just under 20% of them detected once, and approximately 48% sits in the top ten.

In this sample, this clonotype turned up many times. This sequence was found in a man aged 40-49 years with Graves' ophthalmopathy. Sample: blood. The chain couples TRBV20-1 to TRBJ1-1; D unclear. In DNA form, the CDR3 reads TGCAGTGCCCGGCGACCCACCACGAACACTGAAGCTTTCTTT. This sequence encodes CSARRPTTNTEAFF.